This entry is about one T cell receptor beta chain. Antigen: not known. These data are taken from a study of OX40 agonist ivuxolimab in advanced cancers. Overall study findings and caveats: Averaging showed that CD8+ T cells had more expanded clones than CD4+ did.

V gave up 1 base and J gave up 0 bases, with 13 bases separating them. The CDR3 loop spans 17 amino acids. Germline CDR1 and CDR2: PRHDT and FYEKMQ (reference sequence). The method was immunoSEQ multiplex PCR; TCRdb's version includes in-frame clones alone and lacks a portion of them. Counted here are about 69,000 clones, approximately 92% occurring once; the ten biggest clones make up 5.5% to 6.5%. This specimen was CD4+ or CD8+ T cells sorted from blood, taken in a trial of the OX40 agonist ivuxolimab. This TCR derives from an adult with an advanced solid tumor such as melanoma, head and neck, liver or kidney cancer. J is TRBJ1-3 and V is TRBV13; D call uncertain. CDR3 residues: CASSLVAPTSSGNTIYF. CDR3 nucleotides: TGTGCCAGCAGCTTAGTTGCCCCCACAAGCTCTGGAAACACCATATATTTT.